Listed below are T cell receptor beta chains from one sample, sequenced in a study of regulatory T cells in long-lasting Graves disease. TCRdb re-called the multiplex PCR reads through MiXCR, storing one row per CDR3 protein. The sample yields hundreds of thousands of distinct CDR3 sequences, 21% seen once. The source material was peripheral blood mononuclear cells (PBMCs), sampled when the disease was refractory, from a patient treated with antithyroid drugs. The receptors come from a female donor with Graves disease. CDR3s leave out the opening cysteine and the closing phenylalanine or tryptophan.

v_gene: TRBV19; j_gene: TRBJ1-2; CDR3aa: ASSIGGQSIYGYT
v_gene: TRBV20-1; j_gene: TRBJ1-5; CDR3aa: SASKGPSNQPQH
v_gene: TRBV5-1; j_gene: TRBJ2-7; CDR3aa: ASSLQGLEQY
v_gene: TRBV6-1; j_gene: TRBJ1-4; CDR3aa: ASRGGGANEKLF
v_gene: TRBV27; j_gene: TRBJ1-2; CDR3aa: ASSPPGVNYGYT
v_gene: TRBV20-1; j_gene: TRBJ1-5; CDR3aa: SAVDRDRGHLSNQPQH
v_gene: TRBV5-1; j_gene: TRBJ1-1; CDR3aa: ASSLTGENTEAF
v_gene: TRBV20-1; j_gene: TRBJ2-7; CDR3aa: SAPEPASGSYEQY
v_gene: TRBV28; j_gene: TRBJ2-1; CDR3aa: ASSEGESSYNEQF
v_gene: TRBV20-1; j_gene: TRBJ2-7; CDR3aa: SASQMRGRGGMDEQY
v_gene: TRBV19; j_gene: TRBJ2-7; CDR3aa: ATSDGQGSSYEQY
v_gene: TRBV20-1; j_gene: TRBJ1-1; CDR3aa: SARDGGRDGTEAF
v_gene: TRBV7-8; j_gene: TRBJ2-2; CDR3aa: ASSSMAVAGELF
v_gene: TRBV15; j_gene: TRBJ1-2; CDR3aa: ATSRDPTHRNYGYT
v_gene: TRBV28; j_gene: TRBJ2-1; CDR3aa: ASRVLAGRLDNEQF
v_gene: TRBV29-1; j_gene: TRBJ1-1; CDR3aa: SAAGTANTEAF
v_gene: TRBV7-2; j_gene: TRBJ1-1; CDR3aa: ASSSGQGNTEAF
v_gene: TRBV29-1; j_gene: TRBJ1-2; CDR3aa: SASGNRGEGGYT
v_gene: TRBV14; j_gene: TRBJ2-4; CDR3aa: ASSPYPTAIQY
v_gene: TRBV2; j_gene: TRBJ2-2; CDR3aa: ASSESQGNTGELF
v_gene: TRBV10-3; j_gene: TRBJ2-7; CDR3aa: ASVGQNEFGIYEQY
v_gene: TRBV11-3; j_gene: TRBJ2-2; CDR3aa: ASSPGTGVTGKLF
v_gene: TRBV5-1; j_gene: TRBJ2-2; CDR3aa: ASSLGFRAGELF
v_gene: TRBV7-9; j_gene: TRBJ2-5; CDR3aa: ASSLSTSGVRETQY
v_gene: TRBV30; j_gene: TRBJ2-2; CDR3aa: AWSGLGQLF
v_gene: TRBV6-5; j_gene: TRBJ1-1; CDR3aa: ASSYLDLI
v_gene: TRBV9; j_gene: TRBJ1-2; CDR3aa: ASSGKGAGGYT
v_gene: TRBV6-1; j_gene: TRBJ2-7; CDR3aa: ASSPTSGGLVHEQY
v_gene: TRBV27; j_gene: TRBJ2-7; CDR3aa: ASSSDQGTDEQY
v_gene: TRBV28; j_gene: TRBJ2-2; CDR3aa: ASSFLRSSGTTGELF
v_gene: TRBV28; j_gene: TRBJ2-2; CDR3aa: ASTTSGRDANTGELF
v_gene: TRBV12-3/TRBV12-4; j_gene: TRBJ1-1; CDR3aa: ASSFSARRPSTEAF